Listed below are T cell receptor beta chains from one sample, sequenced in a study of blood T cell repertoires in COVID-19. Data came from immunoSEQ multiplex PCR; TCRdb stores just in-frame clones and leaves some out. The data show about 190,000 clones, less than 80% seen once. Sequencing was performed on peripheral blood. Receptor source: a woman in her fifties or sixties with acute or convalescent COVID-19. Each CDR3 is given with its conserved first and last residue. A D gene is named only where the DNA matches it firmly. Rows give clone size only sometimes, using once, few, many, or a class for an expanded clone.

>once|TRBD1|TRBJ1-2|TRBV2
CASNEDRVNYGYTF
TGTGCCAGCAATGAGGACAGGGTGAACTATGGCTACACCTTC
>once|NA|TRBJ1-5|TRBV28
CASSLVQSNQPQHF
TGTGCCAGCAGTTTAGTACAGAGCAATCAGCCCCAGCATTTT
>few|NA|TRBJ2-3|TRBV11-3
CASSLGLDTDTQYF
TGTGCCAGCAGCCTGGGTCTAGACACAGATACGCAGTATTTT
>NA|NA|TRBJ1-3|TRBV7-8
CASSLSGGTSGNTIYF
TGTGCCAGCAGCTTGTCGGGTGGCACCTCTGGAAACACCATATATTTT
>NA|NA|TRBJ2-1|TRBV30
CAWSVRDATVDEQFF
TGTGCCTGGAGTGTGCGGGACGCCACGGTGGATGAGCAGTTCTTC
>NA|NA|TRBJ1-2|TRBV2
CASSGPGGTRRGYTF
TGTGCCAGCAGTGGACCGGGGGGGACCAGAAGAGGCTACACCTTC
>NA|TRBD2|TRBJ2-3|TRBV29-1
CSARLAGAPMQYF
TGCAGCGCCCGACTAGCGGGAGCTCCTATGCAGTATTTT
>NA|TRBD1|TRBJ2-7|TRBV19
CASSGIGTGGYEQYF
TGTGCCAGTAGTGGGATAGGGACAGGGGGCTACGAGCAGTACTTC
>few|NA|TRBJ1-5|TRBV2
CASSLGQGQEPQHF
TGTGCCAGCAGTCTCGGACAAGGCCAGGAGCCCCAGCATTTT
>NA|NA|TRBJ2-2|TRBV19
CASSNRAVSTGELFF
TGTGCCAGTAGTAACAGGGCTGTTAGCACCGGGGAGCTGTTTTTT
>few|TRBD1|TRBJ1-2|TRBV2
CARSQGAVYGYTF
TGTGCCAGGAGTCAGGGGGCAGTCTATGGCTACACCTTC
>once|NA|TRBJ2-3|TRBV6-5
CASSRSTDTQYF
TGTGCCAGTAGCCGTAGCACAGATACGCAGTATTTT
>NA|NA|TRBJ1-2|TRBV12-3/TRBV12-4
CASSSGYGYTF
TGTGCCAGCAGTTCGGGGTATGGCTACACCTTC
>NA|NA|TRBJ2-7|TRBV7-2
CASSLGQVYEQYF
TGTGCCAGCAGCTTAGGGCAAGTCTACGAGCAGTACTTC